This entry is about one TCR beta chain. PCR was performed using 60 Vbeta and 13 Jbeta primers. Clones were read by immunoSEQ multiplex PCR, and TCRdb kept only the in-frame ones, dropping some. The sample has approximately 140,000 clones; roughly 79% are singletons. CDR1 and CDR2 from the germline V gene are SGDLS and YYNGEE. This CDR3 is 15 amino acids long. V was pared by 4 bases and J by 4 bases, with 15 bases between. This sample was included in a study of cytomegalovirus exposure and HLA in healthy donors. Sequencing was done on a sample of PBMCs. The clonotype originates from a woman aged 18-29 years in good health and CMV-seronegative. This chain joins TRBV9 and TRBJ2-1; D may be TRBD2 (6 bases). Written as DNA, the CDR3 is TGTGCCAGCAGCAGTTATGGGGACTTTTACAATGAGCAGTTCTTC. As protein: CASSSYGDFYNEQFF.